A single sample is the source of the 30 T cell receptor beta chains below, sequenced in a study of blood T cell repertoires in COVID-19. TCRdb keeps only in-frame clones here, not all; method: immunoSEQ multiplex PCR. The sample lists about 98,000 clones; 86% were seen once. The sequencing input was peripheral blood. These receptors were obtained from a man in his forties or fifties with acute or convalescent COVID-19.

The rearrangement links TRBV2 to TRBJ2-2; 10 nucleotides align to TRBD2. The V and J ends lost 5 bases and 4 bases, in that order; junction bases with no gene match: 7. Germline CDR1 reads SNHLY; CDR2 reads FYNNEI. The CDR3 sequence is 16 residues long. CDR3 protein: CASSRGSGRSTGELFF. CDR3 bases: TGTGCCAGCAGTCGGGGTAGCGGGAGGAGCACCGGGGAGCTGTTTTTT.

This clone has just one count. The chain combines TRBV5-1 with TRBJ2-7, with 8 bases aligning to TRBD2. V trimming: 0 bases; J trimming: 4 bases; junction bases outside the gene matches: 12. CDR1 and CDR2 from the germline V gene are SGHRS and YFSETQ. The CDR3 runs 17 residues. CDR3 amino acids: CASSLVYRTGGKYEQYF. In DNA, the CDR3 is TGCGCCAGCAGCTTGGTGTATAGAACGGGAGGGAAATACGAGCAGTACTTC.

The rearrangement joins TRBV4-1 to TRBJ2-1; TRBD2 agrees at 13 bases. V dropped 4 bases and J dropped 12; count of bases not matched to a gene: 9. Germline V gene sequence: CDR1 MGHRA, CDR2 YSYEKL. The CDR3 has 15 residues. In DNA, the CDR3 is TGCGCCAGCAGCCCGGGACTAGCGGGAATCCCTAGGCAGTTCTTC. It specifies CASSPGLAGIPRQFF.

This clone occurred once. V is TRBV5-8 and J is TRBJ1-1; D is uncertain. CDR1 is SGHTS, CDR2 YDEGEE, per germline. V dropped 1 base and J dropped 0 bases, with 16 bases sitting between them. The CDR3 is made up of 17 amino acids. The CDR3 DNA follows: TGTGCCAGCAGCTTGTCACGGACGGAGGTGATGAACACTGAAGCTTTCTTT. Its protein product is CASSLSRTEVMNTEAFF. The whole variable domain, filled in from reference TRBV5-8 and TRBJ1-1, reads EAGVTQSPTHLIKTRGQQATLRCSPISGHTSVYWYQQALGLGLQFLLWYDEGEERNRGNFPPRFSGRQFPNYSSELNVNALELEDSALYLCASSLSRTEVMNTEAFFGQGTRLTVV.

The chain links TRBV7-2 to TRBJ2-5; TRBD2 might be the D (5 bases). This CDR3 is 13 amino acids long. V lost 1 base and J lost 7, with 10 bases in between. CDR1 and CDR2 (germline): SGHTA, FQGNSA. The CDR3 loop is CASSLDAAGTQYF. The CDR3 coding sequence is TGTGCCAGCAGCTTAGATGCCGCGGGGACCCAGTACTTC.

The V call is TRBV27, the J call TRBJ2-3; the match to TRBD2 covers 8 bases. The CDR3 spans 20 residues. V shed 7 bases, J shed 0 bases, and the junction held 21 bases outside the gene matches. Germline CDR1 is MNHEY and CDR2 is SMNVEV (reference sequence). CDR3 bases: TGTGCCAGCACCCAACAGGGTAGGGACGGGAGGGTCCCTAGCACAGATACGCAGTATTTT. Translation: CASTQQGRDGRVPSTDTQYF.

The chain employs TRBV18 and TRBJ2-2; 7 bases are shared with TRBD2. The CDR3 has 19 amino acids. The junction had 17 bases not matched to a gene; V was cut back by 3 bases and J by 4 bases. CDR1 and CDR2 from the germline V gene are KGHSH and LQKENI. CDR3 nucleotide sequence: TGTGCCAGCTCACCCCTGAGCGGGGTGGCCGGTACGGGCACCGGGGAGCTGTTTTTT. It translates to CASSPLSGVAGTGTGELFF.

This clone was seen a single time. The chain uses TRBV10-3 and TRBJ1-6, with a tentative D call TRBD1 (6 bases). The CDR3 spans 14 residues. CDR1 is ENHRY and CDR2 is SYGVKD in the germline V gene. The V gene lost 3 bases and the J gene lost 4 bases, with 7 bases spanning the gap. The CDR3 nucleotides are TGTGCCATCAGTGAAACAGGGTATAATTCACCCCTCCACTTT. Its protein product is CAISETGYNSPLHF.

V and J are TRBV5-4 and TRBJ2-1; 13 positions agree with TRBD2. Germline V gene lookup returns CDR1 SGHNT and CDR2 YYREEE (reference sequence). The CDR3 runs to 14 residues. The junction had 4 bases not matched to a gene; V was cut back by 1 base and J by 12 bases. The CDR3 DNA reads TGTGCCAGCAGCTTGAGGGGACTAGCGGGATCGCAGTTCTTC. Protein sequence: CASSLRGLAGSQFF.

V is TRBV28 and J is TRBJ2-1; 9 nucleotides agree with TRBD2. Germline V gene data show CDR1 as MDHEN and CDR2 as SYDVKM. With 3 bases clipped from V and 8 bases from J, the junction kept 8 bases outside the gene matches. The CDR3 length is 15 residues. CDR3 in amino acids: CASSFAGGPGYEQFF. The DNA of the CDR3 is TGTGCCAGCAGTTTCGCGGGAGGGCCCGGGTATGAGCAGTTCTTC.

The rearrangement links TRBV7-9 to TRBJ1-4; D not certain. V lost 5 bases, J lost 13 bases, and 17 bases lay in between. CDR1 and CDR2 from the germline V gene are SEHNR and FQNEAQ (reference sequence). This CDR3 has 13 amino acids. The DNA for the CDR3 is TGTGCCAGCAGCCCCCTACCTCAAACGGGACTGTTTTTT. This encodes CASSPLPQTGLFF.

The chain joins TRBV2 to TRBJ1-1; 8 bases map to TRBD1. V shed 6 bases and J 1 base; nucleotides not matched to a gene: 10. The CDR3 extends over 16 amino acids. Germline-derived CDR1 and CDR2 are SNHLY and FYNNEI. CDR3 DNA sequence: TGTGCCAGCAGACCCGGACAGGGTAGGAGGAACACTGAAGCTTTCTTT. This sequence encodes CASRPGQGRRNTEAFF.

J is TRBJ1-1 and V is TRBV19, with a possible D match to TRBD1 (6 bases). The CDR3 has 15 amino acids. Trimming cost V 5 bases and J 4 bases, with 17 bases left between them. Germline CDR1 LNHDA, CDR2 SQIVND (reference sequence). The CDR3 sequence: CASSGAGVIGTEAFF. In DNA, the CDR3 is TGTGCCAGTAGTGGCGCAGGGGTGATCGGCACTGAAGCTTTCTTT.

The chain uses TRBV6-5 and TRBJ2-3, with a tentative D call TRBD1 (6 bases). Per the germline V gene, CDR1 is MNHEY and CDR2 is SVGAGI. Between the trimmed V and J ends, which lost 4 bases and 2 bases, there was a span of 13 bases. CDR3 length: 15 residues. The CDR3 sequence is CASSSHRVTTDTQYF. The DNA of the CDR3 is TGTGCCAGCAGTTCCCACAGGGTAACCACAGATACGCAGTATTTT.

The chain combines TRBV10-3 with TRBJ2-1; 9 nucleotides line up with TRBD1. The CDR3 covers 16 residues. V trimming: 4 bases; J trimming: 6 bases; junction bases outside the gene matches: 10. CDR1 ENHRY and CDR2 SYGVKD come from the germline V gene. The CDR3 is CAISGGVRDRVNEQFF. The DNA for the CDR3 is TGTGCCATCAGTGGGGGGGTCCGGGACAGGGTCAATGAGCAGTTCTTC.

The chain joins TRBV4-1 to TRBJ2-1; TRBD1 is a possible D gene (6 bases). There are 13 residues in the CDR3. Trimming removed 2 bases at V and 7 bases at J, with 9 bases between. The V gene's germline CDR1 is MGHRA and CDR2 YSYEKL. The CDR3 is CASSQPGQNEQFF. The DNA for the CDR3 is TGCGCCAGCAGCCAACCTGGACAGAATGAGCAGTTCTTC.

The chain uses TRBV11-3 and TRBJ2-3; a possible D gene is TRBD2 (5 bases). Trimming removed 0 bases from V and 4 bases from J, with 17 bases in between. This CDR3 is 17 amino acids long. Germline-derived CDR1 and CDR2 are SGHNT and YENEEA. The CDR3 reads CASSLDSQRSRADTQYF. The CDR3 bases are TGTGCCAGCAGCTTAGATTCCCAGCGATCGAGGGCAGATACGCAGTATTTT.

The DNA for the CDR3 is TGCGCCAGCAAATCGACCTTAGCGGGCTACAATGAGCAGTTCTTC. Translation: CASKSTLAGYNEQFF. The chain employs TRBV10-2 and TRBJ2-1, with 7 bases that match TRBD2. Looked up from germline, CDR1 is WSHSY and CDR2 is SAAADI. The ends lost 7 bases at V and 3 bases at J; junction bases unmatched: 9. The CDR3 is made up of 15 amino acids.

This clone was picked up one time. The CDR3 loop is CASWPGHLNTEAFF. As DNA, the CDR3 is TGTGCCAGCTGGCCGGGACATCTGAACACTGAAGCTTTCTTT. V and J are TRBV18 and TRBJ1-1; tentative D call: TRBD1 (6 bases). Between the trimmed V and J ends, which lost 7 bases and 0 bases, there was a span of 12 bases. CDR1 KGHSH and CDR2 LQKENI come from the germline V gene. The CDR3 is 14 residues long.

This chain connects TRBV24-1 to TRBJ2-1; possible D gene TRBD1, 5 bases. From germline, CDR1 is KGHDR and CDR2 SFDVKD. Trimming took 4 bases from V and 6 from J, leaving 12 bases between them. The CDR3 spans 14 residues. DNA for the CDR3: TGTGCCACCAGTGACCCGGATCAGGGCAATGAGCAGTTCTTC. It is translated as CATSDPDQGNEQFF.

This clone was detected only once. The rearrangement links TRBV10-1 to TRBJ2-1; a possible D gene is TRBD2 (5 bases). Trimming stripped 5 bases from V and 2 bases from J, with 16 bases between. There are 16 residues in the CDR3. Germline V CDR1 and CDR2: WNHNN, SYGVQD (reference sequence). The CDR3 DNA follows: TGCGCCAGCAGTAGCACGTTAAGAGGGCCCTACAATGAGCAGTTCTTC. Its protein product is CASSSTLRGPYNEQFF.

This chain connects TRBV10-3 to TRBJ2-7; 8 bases agree with TRBD1. The V segment lost 6 bases and the J segment 2 bases; nucleotides outside the gene matches: 9. The CDR3 has 15 residues. Germline CDR1 is ENHRY and CDR2 is SYGVKD. This chain's CDR3 is CAIRNSGTGAYEQYF. Written as DNA, the CDR3 is TGTGCCATCAGGAACTCCGGGACAGGAGCCTACGAGCAGTACTTC.

The genes are TRBV10-1 and TRBJ2-1; TRBD1 matches at 11 bases. The length of the CDR3 is 16 residues. Germline loops: CDR1 WNHNN, CDR2 SYGVQD (reference sequence). V lost 6 bases to trimming and J lost 4 bases; unmatched junction nucleotides: 8. The CDR3 DNA sequence: TGCGCCAGCAGCGGAGGACAGGGGGCCCAATACAATGAGCAGTTCTTC. Amino acid sequence: CASSGGQGAQYNEQFF.

The chain recombines TRBV6-5 with TRBJ2-7, with D uncertain. Between the trimmed V and J ends, which lost 0 bases and 2 bases, there was a span of 11 bases. The CDR3 loop spans 15 amino acids. Germline CDR1 and CDR2: MNHEY and SVGAGI. The CDR3 DNA is TGTGCCAGCAGTTACTCCGGTGGAACAGCCTACGAGCAGTACTTC. This gives the protein CASSYSGGTAYEQYF.

This clone has just a few counts. The chain carries TRBV7-2 and TRBJ2-1; D might be TRBD2 (6 bases). Trimming took 5 bases from V and 6 from J, leaving 11 bases between them. The CDR3 extends over 13 amino acids. Germline V gene sequence: CDR1 SGHTA, CDR2 FQGNSA. The CDR3 coding sequence is TGTGCCAGCAGCCTCGGGACTTCCAATGAGCAGTTCTTC. Encoded protein: CASSLGTSNEQFF.

The CDR3 region has the DNA TGTGCCAGCAGCTCCCGACTAGCGGGAGGTTTCCTCGAGACCCAGTACTTC. This gives the protein CASSSRLAGGFLETQYF. The J gene is TRBJ2-5, the V gene TRBV11-2; TRBD2 matches at 13 bases. The V gene end was trimmed by 4 bases and the J gene end by 5 bases; junction bases not matched to a gene: 10. CDR1 and CDR2 from the germline V gene are SGHAT and FQNNGV. This CDR3 is built from 17 residues.

The V gene is TRBV4-1, the J gene TRBJ1-1; TRBD1 might be the D (5 bases). Trimming removed 5 bases from V and 7 bases from J, with 11 bases in between. CDR1 is MGHRA and CDR2 is YSYEKL in the germline V gene. The CDR3 consists of 12 residues. CDR3 residues: CASSGRVSEAFF. The CDR3 coding sequence is TGCGCCAGCAGCGGCAGGGTGAGTGAAGCTTTCTTT.

The chain couples TRBV25-1 to TRBJ2-1; 7 positions match TRBD2. This CDR3 region has 17 residues. The germline gives CDR1 MGHDK, CDR2 SYGVNS. Trimming cost V 1 base and J 5 bases; bases outside gene matches: 11. CDR3 amino acids: CASSEWEGQEKDNEQFF. DNA for the CDR3: TGTGCCAGCAGTGAATGGGAGGGGCAGGAAAAAGACAATGAGCAGTTCTTC.

This chain links TRBV5-1 with TRBJ2-1; 7 bases are shared with TRBD1. Germline-derived CDR1 and CDR2 are SGHRS and YFSETQ. This CDR3 has 15 amino acids. J lost 3 bases, V lost 9 bases, and 12 bases had no gene match. In DNA, the CDR3 is TGCGCCACCAGAGCCGGACAGGAGGTCTACAATGAGCAGTTCTTC. Residues: CATRAGQEVYNEQFF.

This chain connects TRBV4-1 to TRBJ2-2; 7 positions match TRBD1. This CDR3 has 16 amino acids. Germline CDR1 MGHRA, CDR2 YSYEKL. J lost 1 base, V lost 3 bases, and 5 bases had no gene match. The chain's CDR3 is CASSQRGQLNTGELFF. Written as DNA, the CDR3 is TGCGCCAGCAGCCAGAGGGGACAGCTGAACACCGGGGAGCTGTTTTTT.